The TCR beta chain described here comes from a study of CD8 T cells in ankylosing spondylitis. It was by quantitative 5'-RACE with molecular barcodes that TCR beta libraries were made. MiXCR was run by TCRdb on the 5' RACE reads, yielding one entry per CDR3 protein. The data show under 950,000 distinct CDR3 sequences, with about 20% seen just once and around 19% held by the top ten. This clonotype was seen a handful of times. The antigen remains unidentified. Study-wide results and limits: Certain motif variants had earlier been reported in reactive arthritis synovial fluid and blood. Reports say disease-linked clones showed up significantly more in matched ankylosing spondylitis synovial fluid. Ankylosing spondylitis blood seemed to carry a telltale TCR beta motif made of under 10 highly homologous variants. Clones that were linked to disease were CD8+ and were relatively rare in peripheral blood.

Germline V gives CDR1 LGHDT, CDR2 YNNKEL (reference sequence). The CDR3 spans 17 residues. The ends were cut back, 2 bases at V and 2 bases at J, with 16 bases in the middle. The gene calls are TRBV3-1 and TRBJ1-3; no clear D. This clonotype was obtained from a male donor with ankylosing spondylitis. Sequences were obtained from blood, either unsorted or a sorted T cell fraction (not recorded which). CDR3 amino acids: CASSQTGQRATGNTIYF. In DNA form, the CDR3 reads TGTGCCAGCAGCCAAACGGGCCAAAGGGCCACTGGAAACACCATATATTTT. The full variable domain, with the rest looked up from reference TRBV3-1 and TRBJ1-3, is DTAVSQTPKYLVTQMGNDKSIKCEQNLGHDTMYWYKQDSKKFLKIMFSYNNKELIINETVPNRFSPKSPDKAHLNLHINSLELGDSAVYFCASSQTGQRATGNTIYFGEGSWLTVV.